The 2 T cell receptor beta chains listed next were all sequenced from one sample in a study of blood T cell repertoires in COVID-19. Clones were read by immunoSEQ multiplex PCR, and TCRdb kept only the in-frame ones, dropping some. Seen here are about 300,000 clones, around 87% observed once, and the top ten hold over 1%. The sequencing input was peripheral blood. Receptors originate from a man between 65 and 80 years old with acute or convalescent COVID-19.

The chain joins TRBV18 to TRBJ1-5; TRBD1 agrees at 7 bases. Germline V gene lookup returns CDR1 KGHSH and CDR2 LQKENI. Germline trimming cut 5 bases from V and 2 bases from J; bases unmatched to any gene: 6. The CDR3 loop spans 15 amino acids. This chain's CDR3 is CASSGTVIGNQPQHF. The CDR3 nucleotides read TGTGCCAGCTCAGGGACAGTCATTGGCAATCAGCCCCAGCATTTT.

The rearrangement uses TRBV5-6 and TRBJ1-1; D remains ambiguous. In germline, CDR1 is SGHDT, CDR2 YYEEEE. V was cut by 1 base and J by 1 base, with 11 bases left in between. This CDR3 region has 15 residues. CDR3 loop: CASSLFGAGNTEAFF. CDR3 DNA sequence: TGTGCCAGCAGCTTGTTCGGAGCGGGGAACACTGAAGCTTTCTTT.